This entry lists 2 T cell receptor beta chains sequenced from one sample in a study of T cell changes during pregnancy in multiple sclerosis. Clones were read by immunoSEQ multiplex PCR, and TCRdb kept only the in-frame ones, dropping some. The sample gives some 80,000 clones, nearly 95% of which show up once; over 0.95% is in the top ten. This sample comprised peripheral blood, obtained in the second trimester of pregnancy. Every receptor here comes from a female donor with multiple sclerosis, enrolled in a pregnancy study.

The rearrangement links TRBV10-1 to TRBJ2-7, with 7 bases lining up with TRBD2. V was pared by 5 bases and J by 0 bases, with 4 bases of the junction left unmatched. The CDR3 length is 14 residues. Germline V lookup: CDR1 WNHNN, CDR2 SYGVQD (reference sequence). The DNA of the CDR3 is TGCGCCAGCAGTCTAGCGGAGAGCTCCTACGAGCAGTACTTC. Protein: CASSLAESSYEQYF.

J is TRBJ2-3 and V is TRBV4-1, with 9 bases lining up with TRBD1. V lost 1 base to trimming and J lost 1 base; unmatched junction nucleotides: 6. The CDR3 covers 17 residues. CDR1 is MGHRA and CDR2 is YSYEKL in the germline V gene. CDR3 coding DNA: TGCGCCAGCAGCCAAGTGGGGGACAGGGTACGCACAGATACGCAGTATTTT. Translating it yields CASSQVGDRVRTDTQYF.